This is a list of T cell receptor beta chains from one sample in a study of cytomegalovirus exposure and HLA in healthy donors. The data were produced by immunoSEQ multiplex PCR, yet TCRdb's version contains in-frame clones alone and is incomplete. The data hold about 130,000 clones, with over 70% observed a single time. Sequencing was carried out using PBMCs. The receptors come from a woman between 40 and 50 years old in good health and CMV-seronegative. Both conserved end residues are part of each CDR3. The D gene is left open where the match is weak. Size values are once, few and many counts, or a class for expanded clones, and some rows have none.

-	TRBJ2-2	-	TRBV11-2	CASSLGDTGELFF	TGTGCCAGCAGCTTGGGCGACACCGGGGAGCTGTTTTTT
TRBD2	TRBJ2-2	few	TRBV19	CASSKGASGAPTDGLFF	TGTGCCAGTAGTAAGGGGGCTAGCGGGGCTCCCACGGATGGGCTGTTTTTT
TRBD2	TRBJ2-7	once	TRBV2	CASGREGYEQYF	TGTGCCAGCGGGCGGGAGGGCTACGAGCAGTACTTC
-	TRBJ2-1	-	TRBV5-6	CASSLFRGRLNEQFF	TGTGCCAGCAGCTTGTTCAGGGGCCGTCTAAATGAGCAGTTCTTC
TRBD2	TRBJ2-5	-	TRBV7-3	CASSLAGGPRETQYF	TGTGCCAGCAGCTTAGCGGGGGGGCCTAGGGAGACCCAGTACTTC
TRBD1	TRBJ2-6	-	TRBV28	CASSLLGGTGGAGANGLTF	TGTGCCAGCAGTTTATTGGGCGGGACAGGGGGCGCCGGGGCCAACGGCCTGACTTTC
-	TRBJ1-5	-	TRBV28	CASSDPGPEGQPQHF	TGTGCCAGCAGTGACCCGGGCCCGGAGGGTCAGCCCCAGCATTTT
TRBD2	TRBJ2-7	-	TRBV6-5	CASRSRREGKGEQYF	TGTGCCAGCCGCTCCCGGAGGGAGGGGAAAGGGGAGCAGTACTTC
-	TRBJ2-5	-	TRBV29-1	CSVGRYQETQYF	TGCAGCGTTGGCAGGTACCAAGAGACCCAGTACTTC
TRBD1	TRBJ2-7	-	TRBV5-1	CASSLDGQGWSEQYF	TGCGCCAGCAGCTTGGACGGACAGGGGTGGTCCGAGCAGTACTTC
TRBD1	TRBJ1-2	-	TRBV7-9	CASSSRTGNYDYTF	TGTGCCAGCAGCTCCCGGACAGGCAACTATGACTACACCTTC
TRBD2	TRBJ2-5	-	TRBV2	CASRKGTRVQETQYF	TGTGCCAGCAGGAAGGGGACTAGGGTTCAAGAGACCCAGTACTTC
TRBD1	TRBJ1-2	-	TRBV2	CASSALTGKGYTF	TGTGCCAGCAGTGCCCTGACAGGGAAGGGCTACACCTTC
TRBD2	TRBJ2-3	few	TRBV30	CAWGTSGSTDTQYF	TGTGCCTGGGGGACTAGCGGGAGTACAGATACGCAGTATTTT
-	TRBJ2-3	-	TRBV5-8	CASSPSAGLTDTQYF	TGTGCCAGCAGCCCCTCCGCAGGGCTCACAGATACGCAGTATTTT
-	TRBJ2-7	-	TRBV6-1	CASSAGDLSYEQYF	TGTGCCAGCAGTGCGGGGGACCTCTCCTACGAGCAGTACTTC
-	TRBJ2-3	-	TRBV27	CASLRAATDTQYF	TGTGCCAGCTTACGAGCGGCCACAGATACGCAGTATTTT
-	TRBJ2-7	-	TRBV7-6	CASSLAPQVGEQYF	TGTGCCAGCAGCTTAGCACCACAGGTTGGAGAGCAGTACTTC
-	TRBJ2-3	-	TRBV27	CASSPLAASTDTQYF	TGTGCCAGCAGTCCCTTAGCGGCTAGCACAGATACGCAGTATTTT
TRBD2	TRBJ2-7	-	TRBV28	CASSLTSPYEQYF	TGTGCCAGCAGTTTGACTAGCCCCTACGAGCAGTACTTC
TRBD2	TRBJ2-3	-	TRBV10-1	CASSVYGRAETDTQYF	TGCGCCAGCAGTGTCTACGGGAGGGCCGAAACAGATACGCAGTATTTT
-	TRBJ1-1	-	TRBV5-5	CASSLVPDTEAFF	TGTGCCAGCAGCTTGGTCCCGGACACTGAAGCTTTCTTT
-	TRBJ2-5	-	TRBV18	CASSLTQETQYF	TGTGCCAGCTCACTGACTCAAGAGACCCAGTACTTC
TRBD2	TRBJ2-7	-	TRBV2	CASRRLAGAYEQYF	TGTGCCAGCAGGAGACTAGCGGGAGCCTACGAGCAGTACTTC
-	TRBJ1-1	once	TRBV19	CASSYRGPREAFF	TGTGCCAGTAGTTATAGAGGGCCTCGGGAAGCTTTCTTT
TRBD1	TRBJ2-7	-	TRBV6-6	CASSYHPGQGDPGQYF	TGTGCCAGCAGTTACCACCCGGGACAGGGGGACCCAGGGCAGTACTTC
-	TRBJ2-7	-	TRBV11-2	CASSSNRLEQYF	TGTGCCAGCAGCTCCAATCGGTTGGAGCAGTACTTC
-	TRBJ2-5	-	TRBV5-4	CASSLKQGHNGQETQYF	TGTGCCAGCAGCTTAAAACAGGGACACAACGGGCAAGAGACCCAGTACTTC
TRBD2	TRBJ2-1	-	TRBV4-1	CASSLAGGRVDEQFF	TGCGCCAGCAGTCTAGCGGGAGGGCGAGTCGATGAGCAGTTCTTC
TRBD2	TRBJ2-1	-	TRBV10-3	CAISEAPSGLAFGEQFF	TGTGCCATCAGTGAGGCGCCGTCGGGACTAGCGTTCGGTGAGCAGTTCTTC
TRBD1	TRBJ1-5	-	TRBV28	CASSETGNQPQHF	TGTGCCAGCAGTGAGACAGGGAATCAGCCCCAGCATTTT
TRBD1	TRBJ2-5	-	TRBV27	CASSLSPTGKETQYF	TGTGCCAGCAGTTTATCGCCGACAGGGAAAGAGACCCAGTACTTC
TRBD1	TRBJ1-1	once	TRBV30	CAWSRGRGSTEAFF	TGTGCCTGGAGTAGAGGCAGGGGGTCCACTGAAGCTTTCTTT
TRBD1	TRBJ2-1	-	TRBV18	CASSAPRTGGLDEQFF	TGTGCCAGCTCAGCTCCCCGGACAGGGGGCTTGGATGAGCAGTTCTTC
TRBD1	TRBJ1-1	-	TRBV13	CASSGERTEGAMNTEAFF	TGTGCCAGCAGCGGGGAAAGGACCGAGGGGGCGATGAACACTGAAGCTTTCTTT
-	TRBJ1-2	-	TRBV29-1	CSVYSNYGYTF	TGCAGCGTTTACAGTAACTATGGCTACACCTTC
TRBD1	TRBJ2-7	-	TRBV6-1	CASSDWTGDRYEQYF	TGTGCCAGCAGTGACTGGACAGGGGACCGGTACGAGCAGTACTTC
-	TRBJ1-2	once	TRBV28	CASRKTGGYTF	TGTGCCAGCAGGAAGACAGGTGGCTACACCTTC
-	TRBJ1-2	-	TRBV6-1	CASSLQGDLAYGYTF	TGTGCCAGCAGCCTACAGGGAGACTTAGCTTATGGCTACACCTTC
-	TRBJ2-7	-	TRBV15	CATSRDPGSYEQYF	TGTGCCACCAGCAGAGATCCCGGTTCCTACGAGCAGTACTTC
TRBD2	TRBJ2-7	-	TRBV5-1	CASTWGPGGSNEQYF	TGCGCCAGCACCTGGGGTCCGGGAGGGTCCAACGAGCAGTACTTC
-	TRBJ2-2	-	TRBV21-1	CASSGTGLKTGELFF	TGTGCCAGTTCCGGGACAGGGTTAAAAACCGGGGAGCTGTTTTTT
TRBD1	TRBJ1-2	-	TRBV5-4	CASSFRDRPNYGYTF	TGTGCCAGCAGCTTCCGGGACAGGCCTAACTATGGCTACACCTTC
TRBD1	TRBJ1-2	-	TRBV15	CATSRDRAHSIYGYTF	TGTGCCACCAGCAGGGACAGGGCGCACAGCATCTATGGCTACACCTTC
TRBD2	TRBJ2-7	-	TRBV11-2	CASSLEDSENTSGF	TGTGCCAGCAGCTTAGAGGACAGCGAAAATACTAGCGGGTTC